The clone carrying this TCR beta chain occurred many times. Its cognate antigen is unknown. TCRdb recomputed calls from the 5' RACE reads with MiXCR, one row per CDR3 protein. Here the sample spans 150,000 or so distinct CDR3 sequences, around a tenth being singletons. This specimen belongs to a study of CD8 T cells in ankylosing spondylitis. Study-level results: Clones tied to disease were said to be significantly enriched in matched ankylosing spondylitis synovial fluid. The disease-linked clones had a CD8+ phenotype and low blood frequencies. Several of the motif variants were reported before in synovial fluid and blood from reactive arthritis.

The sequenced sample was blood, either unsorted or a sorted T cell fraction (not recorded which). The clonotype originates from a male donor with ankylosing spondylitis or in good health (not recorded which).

The CDR3 is CAISETGQSNQPQHF. CDR3 bases: TGTGCCATCAGTGAGACAGGACAGAGCAATCAGCCCCAGCATTTT. The V call is TRBV10-3, the J call TRBJ1-5, with D possibly being TRBD1 (6 bases). Per the germline V gene, CDR1 is ENHRY and CDR2 is SYGVKD. The length of the CDR3 is 15 residues. Trimming took 2 bases from V and 1 from J, leaving 9 bases between them.